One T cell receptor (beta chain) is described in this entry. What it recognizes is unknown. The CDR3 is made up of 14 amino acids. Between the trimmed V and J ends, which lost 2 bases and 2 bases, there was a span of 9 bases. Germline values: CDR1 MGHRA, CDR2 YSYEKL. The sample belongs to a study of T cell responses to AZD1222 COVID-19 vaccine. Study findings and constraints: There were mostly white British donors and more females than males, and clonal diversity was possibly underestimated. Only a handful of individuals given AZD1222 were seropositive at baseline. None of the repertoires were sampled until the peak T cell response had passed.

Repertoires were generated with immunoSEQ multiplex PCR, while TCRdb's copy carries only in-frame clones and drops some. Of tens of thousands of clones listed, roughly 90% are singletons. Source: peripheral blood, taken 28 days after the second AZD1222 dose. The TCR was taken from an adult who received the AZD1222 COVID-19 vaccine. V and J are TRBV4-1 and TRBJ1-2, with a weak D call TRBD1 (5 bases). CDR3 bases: TGCGCCAGCAGCCAAATTGCAGGGAACTATGGCTACACCTTC. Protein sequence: CASSQIAGNYGYTF.